This TCR beta chain was documented in a study of identical twins. Study results and limitations: Those out-of-frame alpha sequences shared by twins showed an excess of low generation probability. Sequences that were beta out-of-frame showed weaker excess twin sharing.

V was clipped by 5 bases and J by 4 bases, with 20 bases between them. Germline CDR1 is MNHNS and CDR2 is SASEGT. The CDR3 runs to 16 residues. From the 5' RACE reads, TCRdb called clonotypes with MiXCR, one entry per CDR3 protein. The table has 500,000 to 650,000 distinct CDR3 sequences, 20% to 25% seen once; the top ten hold approximately 0.48%. As for this clonotype: Its cognate antigen is unknown.

The same sample was also studied in work on yellow fever vaccine responses in identical twins.

Source material: CD4+ T cells sorted from blood. The receptor comes from a young woman in good health. This rearrangement joins TRBV6-1 to TRBJ2-5; D perhaps matches TRBD1 (5 bases). This CDR3 is CASSPPTGADRETQYF. CDR3 DNA sequence: TGTGCCAGCAGTCCACCCACAGGAGCTGACAGAGAGACCCAGTACTTC.